This TCR beta chain was recovered during a study of CD8 T cells in Susac syndrome. Deletions cut 5 bases from V and 1 base from J, with 12 bases between. The CDR3 is 14 residues long. The germline V gene has CDR1 MNHEY and CDR2 SVGEGT. With random hexamers, reverse transcription was performed on roughly 0.45 to 1 ug of RNA. TCRdb reprocessed the immunoSEQ multiplex PCR reads via MiXCR and lists one record per CDR3 protein. The table has roughly 100,000 distinct CDR3 sequences, roughly 95% seen once. This chain joins TRBV6-2 or TRBV6-3 and TRBJ2-7; maybe TRBD1 (7 bases). The source of this sequence is a human donor with Susac syndrome. The sample taken for sequencing was CD8+ T cells from PBMCs. CDR3 in DNA: TGTGCCAGCAGTCGGCCAGGGGGGTCCTACGAGCAGTACTTC. Encoded protein: CASSRPGGSYEQYF.